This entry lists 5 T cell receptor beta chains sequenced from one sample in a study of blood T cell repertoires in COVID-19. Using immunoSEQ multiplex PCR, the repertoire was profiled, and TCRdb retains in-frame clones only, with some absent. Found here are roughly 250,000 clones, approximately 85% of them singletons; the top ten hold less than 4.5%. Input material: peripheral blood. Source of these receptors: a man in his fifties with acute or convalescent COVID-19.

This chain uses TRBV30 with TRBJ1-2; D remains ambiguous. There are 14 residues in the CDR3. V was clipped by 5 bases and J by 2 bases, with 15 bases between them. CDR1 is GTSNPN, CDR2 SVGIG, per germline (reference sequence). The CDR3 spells CAWDWREDNYGYTF. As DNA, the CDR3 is TGTGCCTGGGATTGGCGGGAAGACAACTATGGCTACACCTTC.

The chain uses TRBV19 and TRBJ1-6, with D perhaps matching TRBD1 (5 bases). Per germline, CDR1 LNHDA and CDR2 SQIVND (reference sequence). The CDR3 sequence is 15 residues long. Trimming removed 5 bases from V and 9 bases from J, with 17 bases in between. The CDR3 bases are TGTGCCAGTAGTCCGTCCGGGGGATCGTCTTCACCCCTCCACTTT. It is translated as CASSPSGGSSSPLHF.

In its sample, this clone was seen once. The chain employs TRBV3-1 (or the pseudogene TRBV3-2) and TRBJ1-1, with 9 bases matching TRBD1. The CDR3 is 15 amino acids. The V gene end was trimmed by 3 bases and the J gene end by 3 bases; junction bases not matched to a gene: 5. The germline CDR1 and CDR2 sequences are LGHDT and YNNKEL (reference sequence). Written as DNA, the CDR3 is TGTGCCAGCAGCCATCCGGGACAGGGCTACACTGAAGCTTTCTTT. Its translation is CASSHPGQGYTEAFF.

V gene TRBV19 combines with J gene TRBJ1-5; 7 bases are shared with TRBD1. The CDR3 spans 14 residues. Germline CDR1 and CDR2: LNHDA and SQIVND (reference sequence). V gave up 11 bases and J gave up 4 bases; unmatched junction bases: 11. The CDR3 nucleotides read TGTGCCTCCTTCCCGGGGACAGCAAATCAGCCCCAGCATTTT. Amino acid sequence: CASFPGTANQPQHF.

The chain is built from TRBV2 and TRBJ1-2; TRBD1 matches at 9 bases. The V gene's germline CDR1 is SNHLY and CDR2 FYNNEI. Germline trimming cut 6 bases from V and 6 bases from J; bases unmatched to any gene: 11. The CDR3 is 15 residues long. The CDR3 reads CASRGPGTGKNGYTF. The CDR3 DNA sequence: TGTGCCAGCAGGGGTCCCGGGACAGGGAAAAATGGCTACACCTTC.